This entry describes one T cell receptor beta chain. This clonotype was recorded many times. Its antigen specificity is not known. There are no base qualities to consult, and no much larger clone falls within one base. Per the germline V gene (reference sequence), SEHNR is the CDR1 and FQNEAQ is the CDR2. V is shortened by 3 bases, J by 6 bases, and the region joining them spans 8 bases. The CDR3 holds 12 amino acids from the cysteine to the phenylalanine. The CDR3 DNA has 36 bases and is translated from base 1. The record originates from a study of CD8 T cells in ankylosing spondylitis (dated by TCRdb to 2017 to 2019). With respect to the entire study: The study set out to find disease-linked TCR variants by profiling T cell receptor beta repertoires in ankylosing spondylitis patients and healthy donors. The full study cohort comprised roughly 24 ankylosing spondylitis patients and roughly 100 healthy donors. Samples of peripheral blood were taken, and for ankylosing spondylitis patients, synovial fluid was collected as well. Results and caveats for the whole study, not just this receptor: Some motif variants were previously reported in synovial fluid and blood of reactive arthritis patients, suggesting common disease-initiation mechanisms. The disease-linked clones were reported as significantly enriched in matched synovial fluid samples from ankylosing spondylitis patients. The disease-linked clones showed a CD8+ phenotype and occurred at relatively low frequencies in peripheral blood. A TCR beta motif made up of several highly homologous amino acid variants appeared to be characteristic of blood from ankylosing spondylitis patients.

The instrument was an Illumina HiSeq 2500. Quantitative 5'-RACE with molecular barcodes was used to prepare TCR beta libraries. As for the original processing: To identify disease-linked TCR variants, a new computational method was used, one built on a probabilistic model of VDJ rearrangement. Through fastp at Q25 and MiXCR, TCRdb rebuilt clones from the public reads, retaining in-frame beta chains. Duplicate CDR3 protein sequences are folded into a single record with the most common DNA and genes. The V and J calls, along with clone size, are taken from TCRdb and not from the paper's own processing. Here the sample has some 220,000 distinct CDR3 sequences; around 7.9% occur a single time. The top ten clonotypes cover approximately 15% of the sample.

The sequence joins TRBV7-9 to TRBJ1-2; no D gene can be assigned with confidence. This sequence originates from a male donor with ankylosing spondylitis. The specimen was blood, either unsorted or a sorted T cell fraction (not recorded which). The bases read TGTGCCAGCAGCTTCGGTGGGGATGGCTACACCTTC. This codes for CASSFGGDGYTF. Extended through the reference TRBV7-9 and TRBJ1-2 proteins, this CDR3 yields the full variable domain: DTGVSQNPRHKITKRGQNVTFRCDPISEHNRLYWYRQTLGQGPEFLTYFQNEAQLEKSRLLSDRFSAERPKGSFSTLEIQRTEQGDSAMYLCASSFGGDGYTFGSGTRLTVV.